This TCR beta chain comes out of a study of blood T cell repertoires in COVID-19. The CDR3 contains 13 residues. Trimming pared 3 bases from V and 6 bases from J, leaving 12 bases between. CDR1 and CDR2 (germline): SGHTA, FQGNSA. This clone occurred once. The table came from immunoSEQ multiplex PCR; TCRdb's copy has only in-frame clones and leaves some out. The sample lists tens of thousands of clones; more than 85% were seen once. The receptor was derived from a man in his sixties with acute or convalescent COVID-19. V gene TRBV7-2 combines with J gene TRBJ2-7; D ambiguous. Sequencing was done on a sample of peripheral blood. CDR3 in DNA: TGTGCCAGCAGCTTGACTCGGTTAGGCGAGCAGTACTTC. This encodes CASSLTRLGEQYF.